This T cell receptor beta chain was retrieved from a study of OX40 agonist ivuxolimab in advanced cancers. Overall study context: Hepatocellular carcinoma, melanoma, renal cell or head and neck cancer occurred in dose-escalation patients. Age averaged about 60 years (range about 20 to 80), and just over 80% were male. Earlier anti-PD-1, anti-PD-L1 or anti-CTLA-4 therapy was permitted; less than 50% had received some.

The CDR3 contains 14 residues. Germline CDR1 is MGHDK and CDR2 is SYGVNS. Between the trimmed V and J ends, which lost 8 bases and 0 bases, there was a span of 14 bases. This table comes from immunoSEQ multiplex PCR, and its TCRdb copy is limited to in-frame clones, with some not included. Of about 17,000 clones in the sample, roughly 78% are singletons; the top ten hold around a quarter. This receptor was taken from an adult with an advanced solid tumor such as melanoma, head and neck, liver or kidney cancer. Here the sequenced sample was CD4+ or CD8+ T cells sorted from blood, taken in a trial of the OX40 agonist ivuxolimab. The chain carries TRBV25-1 and TRBJ2-7, with a possible D match to TRBD2 (7 bases). CDR3 protein: CASSEGGSSYEQYF. The CDR3 DNA sequence: TGTGCCAGCTCCGAGGGGGGGAGCTCCTACGAGCAGTACTTC.